Listed below are T cell receptor beta chains from one sample, sequenced in a study of cytomegalovirus exposure and HLA in healthy donors. The protocol was immunoSEQ multiplex PCR, while the TCRdb copy is restricted to in-frame clones and leaves out a portion. The sample has approximately 51,000 clones, and its top ten clones hold more than 25%. The sample taken for sequencing was PBMCs. These receptors came from a man aged 40-50 years in good health and CMV-seropositive. Each CDR3 is given with its conserved first and last residue. The D gene is left open where the match is weak.

CDR3 protein | CDR3 DNA | D gene | J gene | V gene
CASSGGTSATADTQYF | TGTGCCAGCAGCGGCGGGACTAGCGCTACGGCAGATACGCAGTATTTT | TRBD2 | TRBJ2-3 | TRBV7-9
CDPSFGGLVRAFTGELFF | TGCGACCCCAGCTTCGGAGGCCTCGTTAGGGCCTTTACCGGGGAGCTGTTTTTT | . | TRBJ2-2 | TRBV5-1
CASSPGTGGRGYTF | TGTGCCAGCAGCCCTGGGACAGGGGGAAGAGGCTACACCTTC | TRBD1 | TRBJ1-2 | TRBV7-6
CASRGRGRIAGTDTQYF | TGTGCCAGCAGGGGCAGGGGACGAATCGCTGGCACAGATACGCAGTATTTT | . | TRBJ2-3 | TRBV28
CASSSGTGWFGELFF | TGTGCCAGCAGCTCCGGGACAGGGTGGTTCGGGGAGCTGTTTTTT | TRBD1 | TRBJ2-2 | TRBV11-3
CAWWDRVNTEAFF | TGTGCCTGGTGGGACAGGGTTAACACTGAAGCTTTCTTT | TRBD1 | TRBJ1-1 | TRBV30
CASSLDGDPSTDTQYF | TGCGCCAGCAGCTTGGACGGAGACCCTAGCACAGATACGCAGTATTTT | . | TRBJ2-3 | TRBV5-1
CASSLTGLAVDEQFF | TGTGCCAGCAGCCTGACGGGACTAGCTGTGGATGAGCAGTTCTTC | TRBD2 | TRBJ2-1 | TRBV7-3
CASSEDPQGNEQFF | TGTGCCAGCAGTGAAGACCCGCAGGGCAATGAGCAGTTCTTC | . | TRBJ2-1 | TRBV6-1
CAISESGSNEQFF | TGTGCCATCAGTGAGTCTGGCAGCAATGAGCAGTTCTTC | . | TRBJ2-1 | TRBV10-3
CASPSSENYEQYF | TGTGCCAGCCCATCTAGCGAAAACTACGAGCAGTACTTC | . | TRBJ2-7 | TRBV28
CASSPRRTGGAETQYF | TGTGCCAGCAGCCCCCGGAGGACAGGGGGCGCGGAGACCCAGTACTTC | TRBD1 | TRBJ2-5 | TRBV7-2
CASSQIWTEGGGNTIYF | TGTGCCAGCAGCCAAATTTGGACGGAAGGAGGGGGAAACACCATATATTTT | . | TRBJ1-3 | TRBV7-9
CASSGRTGVYEQYF | TGCGCCAGCAGTGGGCGGACAGGGGTCTACGAGCAGTACTTC | TRBD1 | TRBJ2-7 | TRBV10-1
CASSLLGGNKQFF | TGCGCCAGCAGCTTGTTGGGGGGAAACAAGCAGTTCTTC | . | TRBJ2-1 | TRBV5-1
CSVGTSKETQYF | TGCAGCGTGGGGACTAGCAAAGAGACCCAGTACTTC | TRBD2 | TRBJ2-5 | TRBV29-1
CASSLEGDTYF | TGTGCCAGCAGCTTAGAGGGGGACACTTATTTT | . | TRBJ1-4 | TRBV7-9
CASSLARDTGYTF | TGTGCCAGCAGTTTAGCCCGGGACACTGGCTACACCTTC | . | TRBJ1-2 | TRBV27
CASSSSTGSGPYEQYF | TGTGCCAGCAGCTCCTCGACAGGTAGCGGGCCCTACGAGCAGTACTTC | . | TRBJ2-7 | TRBV13
CASSFLAGPPNEQFF | TGTGCCAGCAGCTTCTTAGCGGGACCCCCCAATGAGCAGTTCTTC | TRBD2 | TRBJ2-1 | TRBV7-9
CASSLGTSGQETQYF | TGTGCCAGCAGTCTCGGGACTAGCGGACAAGAGACCCAGTACTTC | TRBD2 | TRBJ2-5 | TRBV7-7
CASSISGAGDTQYF | TGTGCCAGTAGCATTAGCGGGGCTGGAGATACGCAGTATTTT | TRBD2 | TRBJ2-3 | TRBV19
CASSPVTPVTEAFF | TGTGCCAGTAGTCCAGTAACCCCTGTGACTGAAGCTTTCTTT | . | TRBJ1-1 | TRBV19
CASSYSGGGTYEQYF | TGTGCCAGCAGTTACTCTGGCGGGGGGACTTACGAGCAGTACTTC | TRBD2 | TRBJ2-7 | TRBV6-6
CASSQDWNSGANVLTF | TGCGCCAGCAGCCAGGACTGGAACTCTGGGGCCAACGTCCTGACTTTC | . | TRBJ2-6 | TRBV5-1
CASSQAALNYGYTF | TGTGCCAGCAGCCAGGCGGCGCTTAACTATGGCTACACCTTC | . | TRBJ1-2 | TRBV4-2
CASSLTSSYNSPLHF | TGCGCCAGCAGCTTGACGAGCTCCTATAATTCACCCCTCCACTTT | . | TRBJ1-6 | TRBV5-1